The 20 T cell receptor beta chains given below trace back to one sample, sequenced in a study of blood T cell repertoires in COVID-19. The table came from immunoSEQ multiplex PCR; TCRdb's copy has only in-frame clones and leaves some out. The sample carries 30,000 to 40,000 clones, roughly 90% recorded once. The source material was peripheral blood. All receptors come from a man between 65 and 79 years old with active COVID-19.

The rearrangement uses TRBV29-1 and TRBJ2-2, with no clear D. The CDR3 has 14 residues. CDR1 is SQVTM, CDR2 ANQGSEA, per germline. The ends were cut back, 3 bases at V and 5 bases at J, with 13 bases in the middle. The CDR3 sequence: CSVEAASRTGELFF. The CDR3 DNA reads TGCAGCGTTGAGGCAGCGTCGAGGACCGGGGAGCTGTTTTTT.

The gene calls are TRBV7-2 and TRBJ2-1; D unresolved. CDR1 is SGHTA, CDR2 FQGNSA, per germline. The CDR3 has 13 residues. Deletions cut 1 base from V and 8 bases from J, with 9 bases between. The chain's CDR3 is CASSLGPSDEQFF. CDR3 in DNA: TGTGCCAGCAGCTTAGGCCCCTCGGATGAGCAGTTCTTC. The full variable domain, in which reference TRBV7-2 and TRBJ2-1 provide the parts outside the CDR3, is GAGVSQSPSNKVTEKGKDVELRCDPISGHTALYWYRQSLGQGLEFLIYFQGNSAPDKSGLPSDRFSAERTGGSVSTLTIQRTQQEDSAVYLCASSLGPSDEQFFGPGTRLTVL.

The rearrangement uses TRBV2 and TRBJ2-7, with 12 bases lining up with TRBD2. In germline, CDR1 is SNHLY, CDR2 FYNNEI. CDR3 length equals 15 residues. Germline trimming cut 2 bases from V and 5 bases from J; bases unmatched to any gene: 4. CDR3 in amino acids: CASSETSGGRHEQYF. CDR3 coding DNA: TGTGCCAGCAGTGAAACTAGCGGGGGGAGGCACGAGCAGTACTTC.

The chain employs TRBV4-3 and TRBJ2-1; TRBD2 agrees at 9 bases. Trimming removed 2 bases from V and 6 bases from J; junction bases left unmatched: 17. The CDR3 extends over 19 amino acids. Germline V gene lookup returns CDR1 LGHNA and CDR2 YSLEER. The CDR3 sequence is CASSQSPGLAGVGPNEQFF. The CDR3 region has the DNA TGCGCCAGCAGCCAATCCCCTGGGTTAGCGGGGGTGGGCCCCAATGAGCAGTTCTTC.

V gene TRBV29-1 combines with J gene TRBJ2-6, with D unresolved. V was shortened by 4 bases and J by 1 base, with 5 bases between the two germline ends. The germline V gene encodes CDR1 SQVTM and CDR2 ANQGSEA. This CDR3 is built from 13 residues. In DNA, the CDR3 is TGCAGCGTTGGCGAGTCTGGGGCCAACGTCCTGACTTTC. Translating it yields CSVGESGANVLTF.

CDR3 DNA sequence: TGCGCCAGCAGCTCCGGCGGACAGGGGGCCCACGAGCAGTACTTC. Protein: CASSSGGQGAHEQYF. The J gene is TRBJ2-7, the V gene TRBV5-1; 11 nucleotides align to TRBD1. CDR1 is SGHRS and CDR2 is YFSETQ in the germline V gene. Losses at the gene ends were 3 bases for V and 5 bases for J; bases not matched to a gene: 7. CDR3 length: 15 amino acids. The whole variable domain, filled in from reference TRBV5-1 and TRBJ2-7, reads KAGVTQTPRYLIKTRGQQVTLSCSPISGHRSVSWYQQTPGQGLQFLFEYFSETQRNKGNFPGRFSGRQFSNSRSEMNVSTLELGDSALYLCASSSGGQGAHEQYFGPGTRLTVT.

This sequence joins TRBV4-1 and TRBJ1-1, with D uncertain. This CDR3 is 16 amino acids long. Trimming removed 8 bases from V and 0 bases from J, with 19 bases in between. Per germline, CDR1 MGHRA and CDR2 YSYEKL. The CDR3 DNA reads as TGCGCCAGCTCGACTAAGGAGGCGGCTGTGAACACTGAAGCTTTCTTT. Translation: CASSTKEAAVNTEAFF.

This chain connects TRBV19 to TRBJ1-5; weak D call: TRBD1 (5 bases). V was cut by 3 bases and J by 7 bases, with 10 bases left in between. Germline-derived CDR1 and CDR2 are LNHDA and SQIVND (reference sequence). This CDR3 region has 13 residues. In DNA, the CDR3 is TGTGCCAGTAGTATGGGACTCTTCCAGCCCCAGCATTTT. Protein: CASSMGLFQPQHF.

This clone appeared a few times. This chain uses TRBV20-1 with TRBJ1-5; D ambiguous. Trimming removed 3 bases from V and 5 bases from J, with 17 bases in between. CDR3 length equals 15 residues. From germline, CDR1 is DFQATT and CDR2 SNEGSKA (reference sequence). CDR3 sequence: CSASIPGTRDQPQHF. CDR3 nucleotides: TGCAGTGCTAGTATCCCGGGTACGCGGGATCAGCCCCAGCATTTT.

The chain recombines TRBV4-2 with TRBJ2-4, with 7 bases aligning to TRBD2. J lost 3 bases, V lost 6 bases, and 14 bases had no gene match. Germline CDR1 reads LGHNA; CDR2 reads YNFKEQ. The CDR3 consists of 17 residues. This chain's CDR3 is CASRTLGGGRGKNIQYF. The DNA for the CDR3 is TGTGCCAGCAGAACGCTAGGAGGCGGGAGAGGCAAAAACATTCAGTACTTC.

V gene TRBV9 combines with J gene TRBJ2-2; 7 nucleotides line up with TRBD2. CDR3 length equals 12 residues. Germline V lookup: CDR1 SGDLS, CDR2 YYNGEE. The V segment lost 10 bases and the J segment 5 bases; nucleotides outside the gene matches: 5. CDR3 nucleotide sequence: TGTGCCTCGGGGGGTCGGACCGGGGAGCTGTTTTTT. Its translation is CASGGRTGELFF.

CDR3 DNA sequence: TGTGCCAGCAGCTTGACAAATTCCTACGAGCAGTACTTC. The encoded protein is CASSLTNSYEQYF. The gene calls are TRBV5-4 and TRBJ2-7; D gene unclear. The CDR3 spans 13 residues. The germline V gene encodes CDR1 SGHNT and CDR2 YYREEE (reference sequence). V shed 1 base and J shed 1 base, with 6 bases lying between them.

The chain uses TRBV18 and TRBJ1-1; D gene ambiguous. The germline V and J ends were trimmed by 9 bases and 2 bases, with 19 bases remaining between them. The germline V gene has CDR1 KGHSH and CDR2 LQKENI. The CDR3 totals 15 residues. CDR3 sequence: CASNKQPEINTEAFF. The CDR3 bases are TGTGCCAGTAACAAACAGCCAGAGATCAACACTGAAGCTTTCTTT.

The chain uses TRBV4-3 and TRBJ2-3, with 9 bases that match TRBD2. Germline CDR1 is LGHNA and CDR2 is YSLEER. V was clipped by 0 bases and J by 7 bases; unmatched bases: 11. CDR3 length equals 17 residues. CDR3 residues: CASSQDGRGGLTNTQYF. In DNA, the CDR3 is TGCGCCAGCAGCCAAGATGGGCGGGGGGGTTTGACAAATACGCAGTATTTT.

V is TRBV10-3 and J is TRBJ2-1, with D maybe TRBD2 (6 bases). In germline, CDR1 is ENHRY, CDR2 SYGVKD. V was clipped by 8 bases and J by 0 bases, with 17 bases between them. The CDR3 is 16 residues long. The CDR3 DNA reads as TGTGCCATCCGGGCTGGGCGGGGAAGCTCCTACAATGAGCAGTTCTTC. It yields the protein CAIRAGRGSSYNEQFF.

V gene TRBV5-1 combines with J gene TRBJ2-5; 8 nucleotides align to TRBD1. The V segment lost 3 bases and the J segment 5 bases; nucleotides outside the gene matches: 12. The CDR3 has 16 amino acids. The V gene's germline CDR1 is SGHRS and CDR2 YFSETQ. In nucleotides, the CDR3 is TGCGCCAGCAGCTGGGTAGGACAGGGCAACGCGGAGACCCAGTACTTC. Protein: CASSWVGQGNAETQYF.

The CDR3 spells CASSILEGRVTEAFF. The CDR3, as DNA: TGTGCCAGTAGTATTTTGGAGGGGCGGGTCACTGAAGCTTTCTTT. The rearrangement joins TRBV19 to TRBJ1-1; a possible D gene is TRBD1 (5 bases). V lost 3 bases to trimming and J lost 4 bases, with 15 bases between them. The CDR3 length is 15 residues. The germline gives CDR1 LNHDA, CDR2 SQIVND (reference sequence).

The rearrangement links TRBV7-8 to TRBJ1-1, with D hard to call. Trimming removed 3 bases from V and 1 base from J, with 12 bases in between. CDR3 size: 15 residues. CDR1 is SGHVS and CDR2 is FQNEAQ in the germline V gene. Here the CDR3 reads CASSLSRNRNTEAFF. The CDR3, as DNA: TGTGCCAGCAGCTTGTCCCGGAACAGGAACACTGAAGCTTTCTTT.

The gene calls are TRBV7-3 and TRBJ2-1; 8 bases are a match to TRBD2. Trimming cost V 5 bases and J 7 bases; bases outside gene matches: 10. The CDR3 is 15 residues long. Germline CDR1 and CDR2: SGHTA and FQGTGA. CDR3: CASSVGGLARNEQFF. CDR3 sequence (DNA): TGTGCCAGCAGCGTAGGAGGACTAGCCAGAAATGAGCAGTTCTTC. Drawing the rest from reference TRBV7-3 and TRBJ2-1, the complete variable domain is GAGVSQTPSNKVTEKGKYVELRCDPISGHTALYWYRQSLGQGPEFLIYFQGTGAADDSGLPNDRFFAVRPEGSVSTLKIQRTERGDSAVYLCASSVGGLARNEQFFGPGTRLTVL.

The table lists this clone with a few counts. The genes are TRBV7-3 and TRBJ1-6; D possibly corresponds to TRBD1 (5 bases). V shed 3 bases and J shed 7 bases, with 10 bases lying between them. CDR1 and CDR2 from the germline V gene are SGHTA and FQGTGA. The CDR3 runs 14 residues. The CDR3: CASSLGRRNSPLHF. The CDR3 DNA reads TGTGCCAGCAGCTTGGGGCGGCGAAATTCACCCCTCCACTTT.